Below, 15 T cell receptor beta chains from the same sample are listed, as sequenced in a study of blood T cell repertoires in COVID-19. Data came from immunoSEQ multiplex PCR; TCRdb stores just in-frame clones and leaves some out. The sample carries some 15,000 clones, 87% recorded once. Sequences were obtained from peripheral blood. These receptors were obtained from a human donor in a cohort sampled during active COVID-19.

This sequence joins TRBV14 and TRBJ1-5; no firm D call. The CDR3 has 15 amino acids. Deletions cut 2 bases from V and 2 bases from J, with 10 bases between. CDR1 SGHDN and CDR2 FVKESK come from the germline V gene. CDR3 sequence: CASSQRSEGNQPQHF. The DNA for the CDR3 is TGTGCCAGCAGCCAAAGATCAGAGGGCAATCAGCCCCAGCATTTT.

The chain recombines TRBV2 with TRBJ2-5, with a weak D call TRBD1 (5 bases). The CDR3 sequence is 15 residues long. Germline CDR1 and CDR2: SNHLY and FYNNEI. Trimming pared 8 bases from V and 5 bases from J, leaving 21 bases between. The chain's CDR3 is CASLREERQRETQYF. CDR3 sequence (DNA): TGTGCCAGCCTCAGAGAAGAAAGACAGAGGGAGACCCAGTACTTC.

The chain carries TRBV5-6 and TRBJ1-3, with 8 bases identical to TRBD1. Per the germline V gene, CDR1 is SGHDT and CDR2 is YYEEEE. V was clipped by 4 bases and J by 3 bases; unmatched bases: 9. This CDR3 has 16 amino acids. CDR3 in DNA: TGTGCCAGCAGCCGACAGGGGAGCGGCAGTGGAAACACCATATATTTT. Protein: CASSRQGSGSGNTIYF. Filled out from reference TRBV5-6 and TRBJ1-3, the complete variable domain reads DAGVTQSPTHLIKTRGQQVTLRCSPKSGHDTVSWYQQALGQGPQFIFQYYEEEERQRGNFPDRFSGHQFPNYSSELNVNALLLGDSALYLCASSRQGSGSGNTIYFGEGSWLTVV.

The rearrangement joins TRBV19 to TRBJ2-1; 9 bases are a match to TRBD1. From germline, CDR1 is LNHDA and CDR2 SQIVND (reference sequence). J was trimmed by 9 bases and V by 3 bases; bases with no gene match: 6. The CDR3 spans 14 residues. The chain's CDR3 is CASSMKGQGPEQFF. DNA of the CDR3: TGTGCCAGTAGTATGAAGGGACAGGGTCCTGAGCAGTTCTTC.

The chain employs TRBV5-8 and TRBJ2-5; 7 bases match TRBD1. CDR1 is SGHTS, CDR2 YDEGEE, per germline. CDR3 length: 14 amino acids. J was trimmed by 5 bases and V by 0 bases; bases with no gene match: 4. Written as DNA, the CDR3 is TGTGCCAGCAGCTTGGTACAGGGGTGGGAGACCCAGTACTTC. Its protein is CASSLVQGWETQYF.

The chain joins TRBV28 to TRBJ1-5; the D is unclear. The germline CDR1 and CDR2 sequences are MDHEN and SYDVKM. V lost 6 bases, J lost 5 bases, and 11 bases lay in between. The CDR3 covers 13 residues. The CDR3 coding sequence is TGTGCCAGCAGAGTCCAGGCCGATCAGCCCCAGCATTTT. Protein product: CASRVQADQPQHF.

CDR3 region: CASRGTAGGPTYEQYF. The CDR3 DNA reads as TGTGCCAGCAGGGGGACAGCGGGAGGGCCAACCTACGAGCAGTACTTC. The chain is built from TRBV28 and TRBJ2-7, with 10 bases aligning to TRBD2. The trim removed 6 bases at V and 2 bases at J, leaving 10 bases unmatched. This CDR3 has 16 residues. Germline V gene sequence: CDR1 MDHEN, CDR2 SYDVKM.

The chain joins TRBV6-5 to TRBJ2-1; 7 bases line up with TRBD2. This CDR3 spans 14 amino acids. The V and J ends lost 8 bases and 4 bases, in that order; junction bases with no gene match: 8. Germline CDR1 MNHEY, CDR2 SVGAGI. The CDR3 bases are TGTGCCAGCGGGGCGGGAGTGGGTTACAATGAGCAGTTCTTC. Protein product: CASGAGVGYNEQFF.

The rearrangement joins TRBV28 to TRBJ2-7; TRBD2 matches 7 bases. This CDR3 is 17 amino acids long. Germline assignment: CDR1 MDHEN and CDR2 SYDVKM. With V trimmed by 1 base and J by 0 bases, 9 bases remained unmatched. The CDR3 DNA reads TGTGCCAGCAGTTTATTCTCTAGCGGCCTCAGCTCCTACGAGCAGTACTTC. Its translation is CASSLFSSGLSSYEQYF. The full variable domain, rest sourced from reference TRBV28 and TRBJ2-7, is DVKVTQSSRYLVKRTGEKVFLECVQDMDHENMFWYRQDPGLGLRLIYFSYDVKMKEKGDIPEGYSVSREKKERFSLILESASTNQTSMYLCASSLFSSGLSSYEQYFGPGTRLTVT.

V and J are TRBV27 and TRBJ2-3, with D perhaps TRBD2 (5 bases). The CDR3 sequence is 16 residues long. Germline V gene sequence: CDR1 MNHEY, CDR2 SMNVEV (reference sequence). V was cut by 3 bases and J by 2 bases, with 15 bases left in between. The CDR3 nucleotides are TGTGCCAGCAGTTTTGGGCTAGCATCATTCACAGATACGCAGTATTTT. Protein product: CASSFGLASFTDTQYF.

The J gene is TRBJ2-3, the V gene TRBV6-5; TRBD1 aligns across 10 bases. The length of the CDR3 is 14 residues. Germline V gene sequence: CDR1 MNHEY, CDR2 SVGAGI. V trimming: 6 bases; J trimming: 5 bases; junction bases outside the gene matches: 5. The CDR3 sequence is CASRTRDRGDTQYF. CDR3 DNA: TGTGCCAGCAGGACCCGGGACAGGGGAGATACGCAGTATTTT.

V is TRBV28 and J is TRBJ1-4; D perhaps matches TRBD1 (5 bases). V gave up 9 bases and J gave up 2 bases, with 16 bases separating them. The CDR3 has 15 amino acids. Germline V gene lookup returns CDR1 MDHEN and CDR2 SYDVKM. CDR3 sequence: CASNRQGATNEKLFF. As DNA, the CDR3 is TGTGCCAGTAACCGGCAGGGCGCCACTAATGAAAAACTGTTTTTT.

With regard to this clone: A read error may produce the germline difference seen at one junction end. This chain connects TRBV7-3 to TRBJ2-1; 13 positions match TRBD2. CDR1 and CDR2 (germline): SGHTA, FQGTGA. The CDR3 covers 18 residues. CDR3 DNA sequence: TGTGCCAACAGCCCAACCCCCGGGACTAGCGGGACGAACAATGAGCAGTTCTTC. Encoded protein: CANSPTPGTSGTNNEQFF.

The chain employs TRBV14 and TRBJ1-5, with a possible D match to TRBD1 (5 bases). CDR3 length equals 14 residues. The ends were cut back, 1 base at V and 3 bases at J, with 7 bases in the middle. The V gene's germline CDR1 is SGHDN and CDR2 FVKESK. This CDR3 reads CASSQGGYNQPQHF. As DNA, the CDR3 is TGTGCCAGCAGCCAAGGGGGCTACAATCAGCCCCAGCATTTT. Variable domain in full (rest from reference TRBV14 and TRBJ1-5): EAGVTQFPSHSVIEKGQTVTLRCDPISGHDNLYWYRRVMGKEIKFLLHFVKESKQDESGMPNNRFLAERTGGTYSTLKVQPAELEDSGVYFCASSQGGYNQPQHFGDGTRLSIL.

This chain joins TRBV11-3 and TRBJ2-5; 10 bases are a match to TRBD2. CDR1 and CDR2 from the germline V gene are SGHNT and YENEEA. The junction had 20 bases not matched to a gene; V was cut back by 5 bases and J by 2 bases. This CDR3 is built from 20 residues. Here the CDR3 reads CASSPRGPSGSPGPQETQYF. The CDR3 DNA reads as TGTGCCAGCAGCCCGAGAGGCCCTAGCGGGAGTCCTGGCCCGCAAGAGACCCAGTACTTC.